This TCR beta chain was profiled in a study of T cells in Graves' hyperthyroidism and ophthalmopathy. Study-wide results and limits: The model's output predicted ophthalmopathy at a median of roughly 6 months prior to onset.

Worth noting for this clonotype: Its specificity is unknown.

The CDR3 regions of TCR beta were amplified from RNA transcripts. In the first-round RT-PCR of the TCR CDR3, the HTBI primer set was used. TCRdb recomputed calls from the multiplex PCR reads with MiXCR, one row per CDR3 protein. The table shows 600,000 to 850,000 distinct CDR3 sequences, with roughly a sixth occurring only once. Uncontrolled infection, other autoimmune disease, pregnancy or lactation led to exclusion. This CDR3 is built from 13 residues. V dropped 7 bases and J dropped 6 bases, with 15 bases sitting between them. Germline V gene lookup returns CDR1 MGHRA and CDR2 YSYEKL. The gene calls are TRBV4-1 and TRBJ1-2; TRBD1 might be the D (5 bases). Source material: blood. This clonotype originated in a woman between 50 and 59 years old with Graves' hyperthyroidism that later progressed to Graves' ophthalmopathy. The CDR3 DNA follows: TGCGCCAGCACCTTTGGGCAAGGGGATGGCTACACCTTC. Translation gives CASTFGQGDGYTF.